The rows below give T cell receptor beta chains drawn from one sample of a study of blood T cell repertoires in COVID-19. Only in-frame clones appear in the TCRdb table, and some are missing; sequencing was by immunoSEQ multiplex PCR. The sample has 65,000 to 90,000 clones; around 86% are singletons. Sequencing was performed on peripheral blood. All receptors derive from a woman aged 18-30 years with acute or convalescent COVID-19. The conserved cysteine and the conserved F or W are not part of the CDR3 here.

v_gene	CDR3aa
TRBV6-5	ASSAGQGLFFGYT
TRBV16	ASSQWPAGGTNEKLF
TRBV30	AWSDVQGCV
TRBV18	ASSPISGQSPQRGDEKLF
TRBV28	ASSLTAGRRYNSPLH
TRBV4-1	ASSQGAARGNTEAF
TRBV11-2	ASSSLITEETQY
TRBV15	ATSRDRGGADEQF
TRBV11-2	ASSLAAGGNEKLF
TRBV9	ASSVGTTGGAKDGYT
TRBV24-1	ATSDSGQAANEQF
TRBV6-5	ASSYDRESSYEQY
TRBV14	ASSRYRDRVGTGLAGELF
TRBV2	ASSAQSSGNTIY
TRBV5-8	ASNPDSLYEQY
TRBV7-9	ASSLAAGEGGYT
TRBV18	ASSPPGFFSGNTIY
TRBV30	AWSGGTFYEQY
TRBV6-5	ASSLRLGYREQY
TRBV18	ASSQGLASTDTQY
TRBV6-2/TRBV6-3	ASSFTIEGYT
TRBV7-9	ASSTGQGNAGELF
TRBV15	ATSRDKGWRGGTYTGELF
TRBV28	ASRRQGRGYEQY
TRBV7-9	ASSSTRDLYYEQY
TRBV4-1	ASSQSPSRPGGLGETQY
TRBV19	ASSIIAGGVNEQF
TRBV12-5	ASGDPQRESTDTQY